The 30 T cell receptor beta chains listed next were all sequenced from one sample in a study of blood T cell repertoires in COVID-19. Repertoires were generated with immunoSEQ multiplex PCR, while TCRdb's copy carries only in-frame clones and drops some. The sample lists roughly 150,000 clones; approximately 80% were seen once. Material for sequencing was PBMCs or T cells enriched from blood (not recorded which). These receptors were collected from a man aged 35 to 55 who had recovered from COVID-19.

This clone was detected once. V usage is TRBV7-9 and J usage is TRBJ1-1; no clear D. The CDR3 covers 17 residues. The V end was cut by 1 base, the J end by 6 bases, with 21 bases between. Per the germline V gene, CDR1 is SEHNR and CDR2 is FQNEAQ (reference sequence). The CDR3 DNA reads as TGTGCCAGCAGCTTAGTCAAGTCTTCCGAGGGAGGCGCTGAAGCTTTCTTT. This translates into CASSLVKSSEGGAEAFF.

CDR3 in amino acids: CASSLEASGGLNTGELFF. CDR3 nucleotides: TGTGCCAGCAGCTTAGAGGCTAGCGGGGGCCTGAACACCGGGGAGCTGTTTTTT. The rearrangement joins TRBV7-6 to TRBJ2-2; 10 nucleotides line up with TRBD2. The CDR3 length is 18 residues. Germline V gene data show CDR1 as SGHVS and CDR2 as FNYEAQ. Germline trimming cut 1 base from V and 1 base from J; bases unmatched to any gene: 6.

This clone occurred a few times. V gene TRBV7-8 combines with J gene TRBJ1-6; D gene uncertain. V was trimmed by 0 bases and J by 9 bases, leaving 15 bases between them. The CDR3 loop spans 16 amino acids. CDR1 SGHVS and CDR2 FQNEAQ come from the germline V gene. The CDR3 nucleotides are TGTGCCAGCAGCTTAGCATCGCTGGGCTCAGGTTCACCCCTCCACTTT. Amino acid sequence: CASSLASLGSGSPLHF.

This clone was counted a few times. The chain is built from TRBV2 and TRBJ1-6; D gene unclear. The germline gives CDR1 SNHLY, CDR2 FYNNEI. V was shortened by 4 bases and J by 0 bases, with 10 bases between the two germline ends. The CDR3 totals 16 residues. CDR3 coding DNA: TGTGCCAGCAGTGTCAAAGGGAGCTCCTATAATTCACCCCTCCACTTT. This codes for CASSVKGSSYNSPLHF.

The V and J genes are TRBV4-2 and TRBJ2-5; D ambiguous. CDR1 and CDR2 (germline): LGHNA, YNFKEQ. The CDR3 contains 14 residues. Trimming took 0 bases from V and 6 from J, leaving 11 bases between them. The chain's CDR3 is CASSQDYVGQTQYF. The CDR3 DNA follows: TGTGCCAGCAGCCAAGATTACGTCGGTCAGACCCAGTACTTC.

The chain couples TRBV7-7 to TRBJ2-1; possibly TRBD1 for D (5 bases). The CDR3 runs to 13 residues. The V and J ends lost 2 bases and 10 bases respectively, with 12 bases between them. Germline assignment: CDR1 SSHAT and CDR2 FNYEAQ (reference sequence). This chain's CDR3 is CASSLRIRGEQFF. In nucleotides, the CDR3 is TGTGCCAGCAGCTTAAGAATAAGGGGCGAGCAGTTCTTC. The whole variable domain, remainder taken from reference TRBV7-7 and TRBJ2-1, is GAGVSQSPRYKVTKRGQDVTLRCDPISSHATLYWYQQALGQGPEFLTYFNYEAQPDKSGLPSDRFSAERPEGSISTLTIQRTEQRDSAMYRCASSLRIRGEQFFGPGTRLTVL.

The V gene is TRBV2, the J gene TRBJ2-1; 11 nucleotides match TRBD2. Looked up from germline, CDR1 is SNHLY and CDR2 is FYNNEI. The CDR3 consists of 15 residues. Losses at the gene ends were 6 bases for V and 7 bases for J; bases not matched to a gene: 8. CDR3 nucleotide sequence: TGTGCCAGCAGCGCGACTAGCGGGGCGCGTAATGAGCAGTTCTTC. Its protein is CASSATSGARNEQFF.

The rearrangement uses TRBV9 and TRBJ1-5; tentative D call: TRBD1 (5 bases). Trimming cost V 5 bases and J 1 base, with 10 bases left between them. The CDR3 contains 14 residues. CDR1 and CDR2 (germline): SGDLS, YYNGEE. CDR3 region: CASSRGGSNQPQHF. In nucleotides, the CDR3 is TGTGCCAGCAGTAGGGGCGGAAGCAATCAGCCCCAGCATTTT.

The chain recombines TRBV7-2 with TRBJ1-4; TRBD1 aligns across 7 bases. The V gene's germline CDR1 is SGHTA and CDR2 FQGNSA. V lost 5 bases, J lost 9 bases, and 9 bases stayed unmatched. This CDR3 has 14 amino acids. The CDR3 DNA reads TGTGCCAGCAGCCCCGGGACAGTTTCGCAAAAACTGTTTTTT. Amino acid sequence: CASSPGTVSQKLFF. Variable domain in full (rest from reference TRBV7-2 and TRBJ1-4): GAGVSQSPSNKVTEKGKDVELRCDPISGHTALYWYRQSLGQGLEFLIYFQGNSAPDKSGLPSDRFSAERTGGSVSTLTIQRTQQEDSAVYLCASSPGTVSQKLFFGSGTQLSVL.

Concerning this clone itself: The identical CDR3 is also encoded by other nucleotide sequences in the sample. V usage is TRBV5-1 and J usage is TRBJ1-5, with D unclear. The CDR3 extends over 13 amino acids. With 0 bases removed from V and 7 bases from J, the gap between germline ends came to 8 bases. Germline lookup yields CDR1 SGHRS and CDR2 YFSETQ. The CDR3 DNA sequence: TGCGCCAGCAGCTTGGATTCCGTCCAGCCCCAGCATTTT. It yields the protein CASSLDSVQPQHF.

Turning to this clone: The same CDR3 arises from other DNA sequences in this sample as well. The CDR3 reads CAWSVQGDQPQHF. The CDR3 nucleotides are TGTGCCTGGAGTGTTCAGGGTGACCAGCCCCAGCATTTT. V is TRBV30 and J is TRBJ1-5; D may be TRBD1 (5 bases). Trimming pared 0 bases from V and 7 bases from J, leaving 10 bases between. The CDR3 extends over 13 amino acids. CDR1 is GTSNPN, CDR2 SVGIG, per germline (reference sequence).

The chain joins TRBV4-1 to TRBJ2-3, with D unresolved. Germline V gives CDR1 MGHRA, CDR2 YSYEKL. V lost 1 base to trimming and J lost 4 bases, with 9 bases between them. The CDR3 contains 14 residues. In DNA form, the CDR3 reads TGCGCCAGCAGCCAAGTGCGGTATTCAGATACGCAGTATTTT. As protein: CASSQVRYSDTQYF.

As for this clone: This sample includes further DNA sequences coding for the same CDR3. CDR3 DNA sequence: TGTGCCAGCAGCGCCGGGACAGGGGGTTTCTACGAGCAGTACTTC. Translated, it gives CASSAGTGGFYEQYF. The V call is TRBV9, the J call TRBJ2-7; 11 bases fit TRBD1. This CDR3 is 15 amino acids long. In germline, CDR1 is SGDLS, CDR2 YYNGEE. Losses at the gene ends were 3 bases for V and 3 bases for J; bases not matched to a gene: 5.

This clone was picked up one time. The CDR3, as DNA: TGTGCCAGCAGTGATTCGACAGTTAATCAGCCCCAGCATTTT. Its protein is CASSDSTVNQPQHF. The chain is built from TRBV2 and TRBJ1-5, with a weak D call TRBD1 (5 bases). The germline gives CDR1 SNHLY, CDR2 FYNNEI. This CDR3 has 14 residues. Trimming took 3 bases from V and 4 from J, leaving 10 bases between them.

The chain carries TRBV7-9 and TRBJ2-7, with 11 bases aligning to TRBD2. The CDR3 runs to 15 residues. The germline gives CDR1 SEHNR, CDR2 FQNEAQ (reference sequence). The V and J ends lost 2 bases and 7 bases, in that order; junction bases with no gene match: 7. CDR3 sequence (DNA): TGTGCCAGCAGCTTATCACTAGCGGGGGTTGGTGAGCAGTACTTC. Translating it yields CASSLSLAGVGEQYF. Full variable domain (outside the CDR3, taken from reference TRBV7-9 and TRBJ2-7): DTGVSQNPRHKITKRGQNVTFRCDPISEHNRLYWYRQTLGQGPEFLTYFQNEAQLEKSRLLSDRFSAERPKGSFSTLEIQRTEQGDSAMYLCASSLSLAGVGEQYFGPGTRLTVT.

This clone was counted only a few times. The chain carries TRBV30 and TRBJ1-6; TRBD1 matches 8 bases. The CDR3 runs 14 residues. Germline-derived CDR1 and CDR2 are GTSNPN and SVGIG (reference sequence). The V gene end was trimmed by 1 base and the J gene end by 9 bases; junction bases not matched to a gene: 5. As DNA, the CDR3 is TGTGCCTGGAGTGGCGCAGGGGGCGGTTCACCCCTCCACTTT. This encodes CAWSGAGGGSPLHF. The whole variable domain, filled in from reference TRBV30 and TRBJ1-6, reads SQTIHQWPATLVQPVGSPLSLECTVEGTSNPNLYWYRQAAGRGLQLLFYSVGIGQISSEVPQNLSASRPQDRQFILSSKKLLLSDSGFYLCAWSGAGGGSPLHFGNGTRLTVT.

The chain links TRBV15 to TRBJ1-1; no definite D call. The V gene's germline CDR1 is LNHNV and CDR2 YYDKDF (reference sequence). The CDR3 runs to 14 residues. V lost 0 bases and J 4 bases, leaving 9 bases between the germline ends. CDR3 amino acids: CATSRDERATEAFF. Written as DNA, the CDR3 is TGTGCCACCAGCAGAGATGAGAGGGCCACTGAAGCTTTCTTT.

V gene TRBV2 combines with J gene TRBJ2-7, with 9 bases aligning to TRBD1. Germline-derived CDR1 and CDR2 are SNHLY and FYNNEI. The CDR3 length is 18 residues. Trimming cost V 6 bases and J 7 bases; bases outside gene matches: 22. Written as DNA, the CDR3 is TGTGCCAGCAGCACCGGGACAGGGTCTCTAACCACCTCGGGGGAGCAGTACGTC. It is translated as CASSTGTGSLTTSGEQYV.

V and J are TRBV5-1 and TRBJ2-3, with 7 positions matching TRBD1. Germline loops: CDR1 SGHRS, CDR2 YFSETQ. The CDR3 loop spans 14 amino acids. V was clipped by 7 bases and J by 0 bases; unmatched bases: 5. The CDR3 nucleotides read TGCGCCAGCTCACAGGGGTCTAGCACAGATACGCAGTATTTT. Translation gives CASSQGSSTDTQYF.

This sequence joins TRBV20-1 and TRBJ1-2, with D possibly being TRBD1 (5 bases). Germline V lookup: CDR1 DFQATT, CDR2 SNEGSKA (reference sequence). Trimming cost V 3 bases and J 3 bases, with 5 bases left between them. The CDR3 has 11 amino acids. For the CDR3, the DNA is TGCAGTGCTAGGACAGACTATGGCTACACCTTC. Translation: CSARTDYGYTF.

The chain uses TRBV5-6 and TRBJ2-1; no firm D call. The CDR3 has 13 residues. Deletions cut 4 bases from V and 4 bases from J, with 9 bases between. Germline V CDR1 and CDR2: SGHDT, YYEEEE. CDR3 amino acids: CASSVPTYNEQFF. The CDR3 coding sequence is TGTGCCAGCAGCGTACCTACTTACAATGAGCAGTTCTTC.

J is TRBJ2-3 and V is TRBV5-1; TRBD2 agrees at 11 bases. The CDR3 runs to 15 residues. V dropped 4 bases and J dropped 3; count of bases not matched to a gene: 4. CDR1 and CDR2 from the germline V gene are SGHRS and YFSETQ. This chain's CDR3 is CASSLSGGETDTQYF. The CDR3 coding sequence is TGCGCCAGCAGCCTTAGCGGGGGGGAAACAGATACGCAGTATTTT.

The chain joins TRBV5-8 to TRBJ2-2, with D perhaps TRBD1 (6 bases). The CDR3 spans 15 residues. Trimming took 2 bases from V and 4 from J, leaving 12 bases between them. Germline assignment: CDR1 SGHTS and CDR2 YDEGEE. The CDR3 DNA is TGTGCCAGCAGCTTTAAACAGGGAGTCACCGGGGAGCTGTTTTTT. Translated: CASSFKQGVTGELFF.

In this sample, this clone turned up once. The chain couples TRBV4-1 to TRBJ1-3; D unresolved. The ends were cut back, 1 base at V and 5 bases at J, with 9 bases in the middle. The length of the CDR3 is 14 residues. Germline CDR1 MGHRA, CDR2 YSYEKL. CDR3: CASSQVGGRNTIYF. The DNA for the CDR3 is TGCGCCAGCAGCCAAGTTGGAGGAAGAAACACCATATATTTT.

The chain joins TRBV12-3 or TRBV12-4 to TRBJ2-5; a weak D match, TRBD1 (7 bases). This CDR3 is 12 amino acids long. The V gene lost 6 bases and the J gene lost 7 bases, with 12 bases spanning the gap. CDR3 bases: TGTGCCAGCAGCGGCCAGGGGGGGACCCAGTACTTC. This translates into CASSGQGGTQYF.

The chain is built from TRBV30 and TRBJ2-7; TRBD1 matches at 10 bases. Per the germline V gene, CDR1 is GTSNPN and CDR2 is SVGIG (reference sequence). The CDR3 runs to 12 residues. Trimming took 5 bases from V and 4 from J; bases not matched to a gene: 2. CDR3 residues: CAWGTGAYEQYF. CDR3 sequence (DNA): TGTGCCTGGGGGACAGGGGCGTACGAGCAGTACTTC.

V usage is TRBV14 and J usage is TRBJ2-7; TRBD1 is a possible D gene (6 bases). CDR1 is SGHDN and CDR2 is FVKESK in the germline V gene. This CDR3 spans 16 amino acids. Between the trimmed V and J ends, which lost 1 base and 0 bases, there was a span of 13 bases. For the CDR3, the DNA is TGTGCCAGCAGCCAAGTCATTCGGGACACCTCCTACGAGCAGTACTTC. This codes for CASSQVIRDTSYEQYF.

The chain is built from TRBV30 and TRBJ2-2; 7 nucleotides agree with TRBD1. CDR1 and CDR2 from the germline V gene are GTSNPN and SVGIG (reference sequence). The CDR3 extends over 14 amino acids. Germline trimming cut 6 bases from V and 0 bases from J; bases unmatched to any gene: 4. CDR3 amino acids: CACQTGPNTGELFF. The CDR3 DNA is TGTGCCTGCCAGACAGGGCCGAACACCGGGGAGCTGTTTTTT. Drawing the rest from reference TRBV30 and TRBJ2-2, the complete variable domain is SQTIHQWPATLVQPVGSPLSLECTVEGTSNPNLYWYRQAAGRGLQLLFYSVGIGQISSEVPQNLSASRPQDRQFILSSKKLLLSDSGFYLCACQTGPNTGELFFGEGSRLTVL.

This rearrangement joins TRBV7-9 to TRBJ1-4; D is ambiguous. Germline V gene data show CDR1 as SEHNR and CDR2 as FQNEAQ (reference sequence). CDR3 length equals 17 residues. Trimming pared 1 base from V and 4 bases from J, leaving 16 bases between. CDR3 in DNA: TGTGCCAGCAGCTTAGGCTACGGAGGTCAGGATAATGAAAAACTGTTTTTT. Protein: CASSLGYGGQDNEKLFF.

The chain employs TRBV10-3 and TRBJ2-5, with 13 bases that match TRBD2. With 2 bases clipped from V and 5 bases from J, the junction kept 5 bases outside the gene matches. The CDR3 runs to 16 residues. Germline V gives CDR1 ENHRY, CDR2 SYGVKD. CDR3 residues: CAISETSGGAAETQYF. For the CDR3, the DNA is TGTGCCATCAGTGAGACTAGCGGGGGGGCCGCCGAGACCCAGTACTTC.